The subject of this entry is one T cell receptor (beta chain). Antigen unknown. This record belongs to a study of glioma-infiltrating T cells. Study results and caveats: Gliomas, especially low-grade, showed above-expected tissue-blood divergence; non-neoplastic patients showed below.

Looked up from germline, CDR1 is SNHLY and CDR2 is FYNNEI. The CDR3 sequence is 15 residues long. V shed 5 bases and J 7 bases; nucleotides not matched to a gene: 13. The iRepertoire nested amplicon-rescue multiplex PCR amplified TCR alpha and beta CDR3s from RNA. TCRdb reprocessed the multiplex PCR reads via MiXCR and lists one record per CDR3 protein. The table shows more than 350,000 distinct CDR3 sequences, with around 38% occurring only once. Sequenced material: glioma tissue, nonneoplastic brain tissue, or PBMCs (not recorded which). The chain links TRBV2 to TRBJ2-5, with 7 bases aligning to TRBD2. This sequence originates from a human donor with low-grade glioma or glioblastoma, undergoing nonglioma brain surgery, or in good health (not recorded which). CDR3 DNA: TGTGCCAGCAGTCCTCACGGACTAGGAGGAGGGACCCAGTACTTC. Encoded protein: CASSPHGLGGGTQYF.